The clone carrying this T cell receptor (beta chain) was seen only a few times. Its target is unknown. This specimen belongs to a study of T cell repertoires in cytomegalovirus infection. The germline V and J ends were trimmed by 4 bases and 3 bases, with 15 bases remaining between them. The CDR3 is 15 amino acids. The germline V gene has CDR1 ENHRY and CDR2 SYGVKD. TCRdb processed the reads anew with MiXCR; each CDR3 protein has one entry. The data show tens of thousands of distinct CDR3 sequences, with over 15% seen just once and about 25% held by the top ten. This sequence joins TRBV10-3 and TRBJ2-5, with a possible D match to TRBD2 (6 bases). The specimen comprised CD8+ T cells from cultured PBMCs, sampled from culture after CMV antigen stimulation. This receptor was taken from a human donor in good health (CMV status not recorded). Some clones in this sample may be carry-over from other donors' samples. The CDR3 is CAISGLGLGEETQYF. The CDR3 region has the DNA TGTGCCATCAGTGGACTGGGACTCGGGGAAGAGACCCAGTACTTC.